There are many counts of the clone carrying this TCR beta chain. This entry comes from a study of liver allograft versus peripheral blood T cells. Looking at the study overall: Blood and transplanted-liver T cell receptor repertoires from recipients were compared.

MiXCR was run by TCRdb on the reads, yielding one entry per CDR3 protein. There are thousands of distinct CDR3 sequences in the sample; more than 12% occur only once, and approximately 45% lies in the top ten. V was trimmed by 3 bases and J by 1 base, leaving 19 bases between them. Germline CDR1 GTSNPN, CDR2 SVGIG (reference sequence). This CDR3 has 17 residues. The chain is built from TRBV30 and TRBJ1-5, with D maybe TRBD1 (5 bases). The receptor comes from a human patient who had a liver transplant. Among the T cells, some may be from the graft donor. The CDR3 loop reads CAWSAGGGGWSNQPQHF. CDR3 nucleotide sequence: TGTGCCTGGAGCGCCGGGGGGGGGGGATGGAGCAATCAGCCCCAGCATTTT.